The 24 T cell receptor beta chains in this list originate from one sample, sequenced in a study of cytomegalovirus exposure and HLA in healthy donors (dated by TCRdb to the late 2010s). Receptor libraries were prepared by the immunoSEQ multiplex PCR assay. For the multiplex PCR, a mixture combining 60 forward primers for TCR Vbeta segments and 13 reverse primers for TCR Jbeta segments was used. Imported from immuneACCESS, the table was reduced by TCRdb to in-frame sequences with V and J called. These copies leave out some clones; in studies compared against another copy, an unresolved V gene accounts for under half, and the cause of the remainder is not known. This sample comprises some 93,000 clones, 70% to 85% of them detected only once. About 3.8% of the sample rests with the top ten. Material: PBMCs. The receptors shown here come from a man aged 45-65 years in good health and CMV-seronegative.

CDR3 sequence: CASSQGLAGGGETQYF. The DNA of the CDR3 is TGTGCCAGCAGCCAAGGACTAGCGGGAGGTGGAGAGACCCAGTACTTC. The chain uses TRBV7-3 and TRBJ2-5, with 14 bases that match TRBD2. Per germline, CDR1 SGHTA and CDR2 FQGTGA. Trimming took 5 bases from V and 4 from J; bases not matched to a gene: 6. The CDR3 extends over 16 amino acids.

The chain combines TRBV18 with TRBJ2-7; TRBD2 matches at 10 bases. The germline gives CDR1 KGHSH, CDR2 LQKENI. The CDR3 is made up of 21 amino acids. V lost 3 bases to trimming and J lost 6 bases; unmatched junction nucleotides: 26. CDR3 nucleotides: TGTGCCAGCTCACCGGCTTTTCAGAGGTCCCAGGGTAGCGGGAGGCTCCGCGAGCAGTACTTC. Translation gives CASSPAFQRSQGSGRLREQYF.

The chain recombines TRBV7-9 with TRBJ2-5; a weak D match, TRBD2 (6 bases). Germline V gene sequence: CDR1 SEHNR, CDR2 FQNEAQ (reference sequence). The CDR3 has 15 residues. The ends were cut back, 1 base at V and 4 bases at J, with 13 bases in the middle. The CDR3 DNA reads TGTGCCAGCAGCTTAGTGCCCCGGGGGAGAGAGACCCAGTACTTC. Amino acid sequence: CASSLVPRGRETQYF.

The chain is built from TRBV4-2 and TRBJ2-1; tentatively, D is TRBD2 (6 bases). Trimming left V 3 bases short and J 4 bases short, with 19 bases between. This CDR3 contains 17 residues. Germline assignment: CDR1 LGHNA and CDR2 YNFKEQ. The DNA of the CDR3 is TGTGCCAGCAGCCAGGATACCGGGACTGGCCCATACAATGAGCAGTTCTTC. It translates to CASSQDTGTGPYNEQFF.

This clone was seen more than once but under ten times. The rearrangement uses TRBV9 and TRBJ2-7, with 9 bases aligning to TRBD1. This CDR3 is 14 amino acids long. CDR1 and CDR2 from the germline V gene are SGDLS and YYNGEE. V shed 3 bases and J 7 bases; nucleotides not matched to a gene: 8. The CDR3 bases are TGTGCCAGCAGCGACAACAGGGGGCTGGGGGAGCAGTACTTC. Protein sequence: CASSDNRGLGEQYF.

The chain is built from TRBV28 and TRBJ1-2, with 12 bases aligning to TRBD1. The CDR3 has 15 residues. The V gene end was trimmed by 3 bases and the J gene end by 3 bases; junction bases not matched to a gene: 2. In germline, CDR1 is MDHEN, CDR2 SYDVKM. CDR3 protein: CASSLGQGAYYGYTF. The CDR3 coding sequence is TGTGCCAGCAGTTTGGGACAGGGGGCATACTATGGCTACACCTTC.

CDR3 region: CASRRMGQGYTF. Here the CDR3 DNA reads TGTGCCAGCAGGCGCATGGGCCAGGGCTACACCTTC. The rearrangement links TRBV28 to TRBJ1-2; D not certain. V gave up 6 bases and J gave up 8 bases, with 13 bases separating them. CDR1 and CDR2 from the germline V gene are MDHEN and SYDVKM. The CDR3 contains 12 residues.

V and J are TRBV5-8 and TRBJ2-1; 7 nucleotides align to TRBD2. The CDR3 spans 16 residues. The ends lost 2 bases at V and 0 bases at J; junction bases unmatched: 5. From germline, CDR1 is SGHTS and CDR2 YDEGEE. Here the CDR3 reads CASSLLGTISYNEQFF. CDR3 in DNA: TGTGCCAGCAGCTTACTAGGGACTATCTCCTACAATGAGCAGTTCTTC.

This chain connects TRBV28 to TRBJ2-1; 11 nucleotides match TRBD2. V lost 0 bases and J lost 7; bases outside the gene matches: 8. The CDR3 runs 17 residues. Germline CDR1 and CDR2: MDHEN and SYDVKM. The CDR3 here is CASSLWRGTSGMNEQFF. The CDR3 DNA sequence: TGTGCCAGCAGTTTATGGAGGGGGACTAGCGGTATGAATGAGCAGTTCTTC. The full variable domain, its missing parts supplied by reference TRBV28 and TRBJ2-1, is DVKVTQSSRYLVKRTGEKVFLECVQDMDHENMFWYRQDPGLGLRLIYFSYDVKMKEKGDIPEGYSVSREKKERFSLILESASTNQTSMYLCASSLWRGTSGMNEQFFGPGTRLTVL.

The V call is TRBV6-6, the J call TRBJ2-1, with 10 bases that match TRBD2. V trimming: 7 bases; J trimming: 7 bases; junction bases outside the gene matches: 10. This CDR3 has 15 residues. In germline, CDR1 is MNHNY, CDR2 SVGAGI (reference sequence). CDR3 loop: CASKGKLAGRNEQFF. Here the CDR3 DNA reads TGTGCCAGCAAGGGAAAACTAGCGGGAAGAAATGAGCAGTTCTTC.

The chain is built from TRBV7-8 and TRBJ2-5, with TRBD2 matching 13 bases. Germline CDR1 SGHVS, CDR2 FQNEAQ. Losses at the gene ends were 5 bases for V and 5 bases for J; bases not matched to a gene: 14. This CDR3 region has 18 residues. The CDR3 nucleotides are TGTGCCAGCAGCCCCCTACCACTACTAGCGGGAGGGTTGGAGACCCAGTACTTC. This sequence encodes CASSPLPLLAGGLETQYF.

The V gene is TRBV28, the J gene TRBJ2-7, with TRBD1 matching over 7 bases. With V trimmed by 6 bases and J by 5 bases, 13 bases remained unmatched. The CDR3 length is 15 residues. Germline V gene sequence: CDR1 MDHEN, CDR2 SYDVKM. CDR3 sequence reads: CASSFRTGVPDEQYF. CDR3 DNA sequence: TGTGCCAGCAGCTTTAGAACAGGGGTACCAGACGAGCAGTACTTC.

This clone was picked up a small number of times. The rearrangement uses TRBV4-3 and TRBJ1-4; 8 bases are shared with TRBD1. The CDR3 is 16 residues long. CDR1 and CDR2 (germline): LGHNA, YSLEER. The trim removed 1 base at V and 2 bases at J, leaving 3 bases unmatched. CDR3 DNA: TGCGCCAGCAGCCAAGCACAGGGGGGGACTAATGAAAAACTGTTTTTT. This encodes CASSQAQGGTNEKLFF.

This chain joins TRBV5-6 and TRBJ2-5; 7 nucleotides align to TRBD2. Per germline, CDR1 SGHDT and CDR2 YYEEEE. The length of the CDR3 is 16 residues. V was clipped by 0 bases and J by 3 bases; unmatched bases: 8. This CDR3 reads CASSLGLSGQKETQYF. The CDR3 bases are TGTGCCAGCAGCTTGGGCCTTAGCGGGCAAAAAGAGACCCAGTACTTC.

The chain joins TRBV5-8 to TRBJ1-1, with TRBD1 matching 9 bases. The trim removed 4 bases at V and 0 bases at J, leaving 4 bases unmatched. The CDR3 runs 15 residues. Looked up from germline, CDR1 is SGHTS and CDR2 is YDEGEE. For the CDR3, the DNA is TGTGCCAGCAGCCTGGGACAGGGCATGAACACTGAAGCTTTCTTT. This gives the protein CASSLGQGMNTEAFF.

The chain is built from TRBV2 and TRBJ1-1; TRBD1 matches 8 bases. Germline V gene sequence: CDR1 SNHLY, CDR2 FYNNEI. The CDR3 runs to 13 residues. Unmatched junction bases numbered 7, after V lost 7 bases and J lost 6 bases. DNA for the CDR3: TGTGCCAGCACCAGGACAGGGCAGGCTGAAGCTTTCTTT. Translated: CASTRTGQAEAFF.

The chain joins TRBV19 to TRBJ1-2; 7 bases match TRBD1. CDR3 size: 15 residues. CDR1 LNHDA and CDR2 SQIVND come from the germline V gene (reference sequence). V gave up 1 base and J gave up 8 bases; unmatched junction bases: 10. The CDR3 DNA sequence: TGTGCCAGTAGTATAGGAGGGGGCGACTCCGGGGGCTACACCTTC. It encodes CASSIGGGDSGGYTF.

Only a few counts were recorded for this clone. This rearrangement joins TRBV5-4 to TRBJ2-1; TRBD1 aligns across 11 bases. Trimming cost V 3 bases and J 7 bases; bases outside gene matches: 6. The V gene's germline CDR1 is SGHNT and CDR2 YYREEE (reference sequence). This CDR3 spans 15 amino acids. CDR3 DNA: TGTGCCAGCAGCTGGGGGACAGGGGGGTATAATGAGCAGTTCTTC. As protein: CASSWGTGGYNEQFF.

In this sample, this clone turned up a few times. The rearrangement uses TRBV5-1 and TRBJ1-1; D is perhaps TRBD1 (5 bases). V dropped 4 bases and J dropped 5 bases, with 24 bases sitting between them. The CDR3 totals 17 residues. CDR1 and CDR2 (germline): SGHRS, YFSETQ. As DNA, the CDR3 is TGCGCCAGCAGCCCCCCCAGGGATGATATCCGATGGACTGAAGCTTTCTTT. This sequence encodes CASSPPRDDIRWTEAFF. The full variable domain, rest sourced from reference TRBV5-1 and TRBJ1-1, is KAGVTQTPRYLIKTRGQQVTLSCSPISGHRSVSWYQQTPGQGLQFLFEYFSETQRNKGNFPGRFSGRQFSNSRSEMNVSTLELGDSALYLCASSPPRDDIRWTEAFFGQGTRLTVV.

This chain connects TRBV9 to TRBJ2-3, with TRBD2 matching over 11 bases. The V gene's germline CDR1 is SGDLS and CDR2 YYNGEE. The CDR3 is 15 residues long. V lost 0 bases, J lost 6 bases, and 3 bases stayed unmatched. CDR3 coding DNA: TGTGCCAGCAGCGTAGTGTCTAGCGGGAGGGATACGCAGTATTTT. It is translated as CASSVVSSGRDTQYF.

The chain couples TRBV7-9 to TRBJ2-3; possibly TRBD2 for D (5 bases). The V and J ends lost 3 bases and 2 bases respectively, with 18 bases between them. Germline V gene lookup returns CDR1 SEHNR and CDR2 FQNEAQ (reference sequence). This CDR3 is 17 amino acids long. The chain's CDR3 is CASSFVIRAALTDTQYF. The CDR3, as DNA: TGTGCCAGCAGCTTTGTGATTCGAGCGGCCCTCACAGATACGCAGTATTTT.

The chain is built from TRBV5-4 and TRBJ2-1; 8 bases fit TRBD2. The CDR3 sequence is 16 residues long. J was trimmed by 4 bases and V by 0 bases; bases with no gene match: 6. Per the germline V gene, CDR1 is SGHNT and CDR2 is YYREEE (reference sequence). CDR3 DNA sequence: TGTGCCAGCAGCTTGGCCCCGGGGGGGGGTTACAATGAGCAGTTCTTC. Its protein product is CASSLAPGGGYNEQFF.

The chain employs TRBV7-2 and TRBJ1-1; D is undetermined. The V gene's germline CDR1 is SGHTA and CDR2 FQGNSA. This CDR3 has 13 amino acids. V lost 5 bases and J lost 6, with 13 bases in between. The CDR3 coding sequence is TGTGCCAGCAGCCCCACGAGGTGGGCTGAAGCTTTCTTT. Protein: CASSPTRWAEAFF. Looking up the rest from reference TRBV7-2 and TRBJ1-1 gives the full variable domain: GAGVSQSPSNKVTEKGKDVELRCDPISGHTALYWYRQSLGQGLEFLIYFQGNSAPDKSGLPSDRFSAERTGGSVSTLTIQRTQQEDSAVYLCASSPTRWAEAFFGQGTRLTVV.

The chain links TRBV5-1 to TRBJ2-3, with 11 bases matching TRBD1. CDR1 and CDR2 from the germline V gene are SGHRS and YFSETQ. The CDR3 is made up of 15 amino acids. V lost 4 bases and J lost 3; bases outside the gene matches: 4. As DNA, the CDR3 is TGCGCCAGCAGCCCTGGACAGGGGGCGACAGATACGCAGTATTTT. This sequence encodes CASSPGQGATDTQYF.